This TCR beta chain was found in a study of beta chain features in type 1 diabetes. Background on the study: All samples combined gave roughly 110,000,000 sorted cells for examination. Study results and caveats: Insertions were fewer and deletions more numerous at VDJ junctions in type 1 diabetes patients.

The sample holds a few counts of this clone. Its antigen is not identified. Expressed TCRB transcripts got sequenced, as all isolated RNA was reverse transcribed. The table came from immunoSEQ multiplex PCR; TCRdb's copy has only in-frame clones and leaves some out. Seen here are a few hundred thousand clones, 11% observed once, and the top ten hold just over 0.015%. J was trimmed by 6 bases and V by 8 bases; bases with no gene match: 6. The CDR3 covers 13 residues. CDR1 is MGHDK and CDR2 is SYGVNS in the germline V gene. The specimen was naive CD4+ T cells from blood. This TCR derives from a woman aged 25-40 years in good health. This rearrangement joins TRBV25-1 to TRBJ2-7; 11 positions match TRBD1. DNA for the CDR3: TGTGCCAGCTCGAAGGGACAGGGGGGCGAGCAGTACTTC. Its translation: CASSKGQGGEQYF.